These 21 T cell receptor beta chains came from one sample sequenced in a study of OX40 agonist ivuxolimab in advanced cancers. The method was immunoSEQ multiplex PCR; TCRdb's version includes in-frame clones alone and lacks a portion of them. The table has tens of thousands of clones, around 90% seen once. Sequenced here: CD4+ or CD8+ T cells sorted from blood, sampled in a trial of the OX40 agonist ivuxolimab. These receptors were collected from an adult with an advanced solid tumor such as melanoma, head and neck, liver or kidney cancer.

The chain is built from TRBV6-5 and TRBJ2-1, with 9 bases aligning to TRBD2. CDR3 length equals 14 residues. J gave up 9 bases and V 2 bases, and 5 bases lay outside the gene matches. The V gene's germline CDR1 is MNHEY and CDR2 SVGAGI. In nucleotides, the CDR3 is TGTGCCAGCAGTTACGGGCGGGAGGGGGGTGAGCAGTTCTTC. This sequence encodes CASSYGREGGEQFF.

The chain links TRBV19 to TRBJ2-1, with 7 bases fitting TRBD2. The CDR3 totals 15 residues. Germline V CDR1 and CDR2: LNHDA, SQIVND (reference sequence). V dropped 3 bases and J dropped 6; count of bases not matched to a gene: 8. CDR3 coding DNA: TGTGCCAGTAGTATTGCTAGCGGACAATTCAATGAGCAGTTCTTC. It specifies CASSIASGQFNEQFF.

The V and J genes are TRBV5-4 and TRBJ2-7; D not certain. Looked up from germline, CDR1 is SGHNT and CDR2 is YYREEE (reference sequence). The V end was cut by 5 bases, the J end by 3 bases, with 12 bases between. This CDR3 has 13 residues. The chain's CDR3 is CASSVGSNYEQYF. CDR3 DNA: TGTGCCAGCAGTGTTGGATCGAACTACGAGCAGTACTTC.

This sequence joins TRBV28 and TRBJ1-2; no definite D call. CDR1 and CDR2 (germline): MDHEN, SYDVKM. V lost 2 bases and J 8 bases, leaving 15 bases between the germline ends. CDR3 length: 14 amino acids. The CDR3 spells CASSLERVRRGYTF. The CDR3 DNA is TGTGCCAGCAGTTTAGAGAGGGTCAGGCGAGGCTACACCTTC.

The chain couples TRBV16 to TRBJ2-5; 7 bases map to TRBD1. J gave up 2 bases and V 1 base, and 4 bases lay outside the gene matches. The CDR3 is 15 amino acids. Germline V gene data show CDR1 as KGHSY and CDR2 as FQNENV. The CDR3 region has the DNA TGTGCCAGCAGCCAATACGTCAGGGGGCAAGAGACCCAGTACTTC. Amino acid sequence: CASSQYVRGQETQYF.

The CDR3 coding sequence is TGTGCCAGCAGCAGACAGCAGAACACTGAAGCTTTCTTT. It specifies CASSRQQNTEAFF. The rearrangement links TRBV11-2 to TRBJ1-1; D possibly corresponds to TRBD1 (5 bases). Germline V CDR1 and CDR2: SGHAT, FQNNGV. This CDR3 region has 13 residues. V lost 5 bases, J lost 1 base, and 8 bases lay in between.

The chain has TRBV19 and TRBJ2-1; D is perhaps TRBD2 (6 bases). This CDR3 has 15 residues. Germline lookup yields CDR1 LNHDA and CDR2 SQIVND (reference sequence). The V and J ends lost 4 bases and 8 bases respectively, with 18 bases between them. The CDR3 is CASSRGVTLLDEQFF. CDR3 DNA sequence: TGTGCCAGTAGTAGGGGGGTGACCCTTCTGGATGAGCAGTTCTTC.

The CDR3 loop reads CASTPGGDQETQYF. In DNA form, the CDR3 reads TGTGCCAGCACCCCGGGTGGCGACCAAGAGACCCAGTACTTC. This rearrangement joins TRBV11-2 to TRBJ2-5; D is undetermined. The ends were cut back, 7 bases at V and 0 bases at J, with 12 bases in the middle. The CDR3 consists of 14 residues. Germline CDR1 and CDR2: SGHAT and FQNNGV.

This clone occurred once. This CDR3 is CASSSSSGRYTGELFF. The CDR3 region has the DNA TGTGCCAGTAGTAGCTCGAGCGGGAGGTACACCGGGGAGCTGTTTTTT. The rearrangement uses TRBV19 and TRBJ2-2; 9 nucleotides align to TRBD2. CDR3 length: 16 residues. V gave up 4 bases and J gave up 3 bases; unmatched junction bases: 6. CDR1 and CDR2 (germline): LNHDA, SQIVND (reference sequence).

V and J are TRBV4-3 and TRBJ2-7; D is tentatively TRBD1 or TRBD2 (5 bases each). Looked up from germline, CDR1 is LGHNA and CDR2 is YSLEER. The length of the CDR3 is 17 residues. V was trimmed by 0 bases and J by 3 bases, leaving 18 bases between them. CDR3 residues: CASSQEWGRLTYYEQYF. The CDR3 DNA follows: TGCGCCAGCAGCCAAGAATGGGGGAGACTAACCTACTACGAGCAGTACTTC.

The chain has TRBV5-1 and TRBJ2-1; D gene unclear. From germline, CDR1 is SGHRS and CDR2 YFSETQ. The CDR3 is made up of 15 amino acids. Trimming took 7 bases from V and 0 from J, leaving 14 bases between them. CDR3 region: CASSKLESSYNEQFF. The CDR3 DNA reads as TGCGCCAGCTCAAAACTGGAAAGCTCCTACAATGAGCAGTTCTTC. The complete variable domain, with remaining parts taken from reference TRBV5-1 and TRBJ2-1, reads KAGVTQTPRYLIKTRGQQVTLSCSPISGHRSVSWYQQTPGQGLQFLFEYFSETQRNKGNFPGRFSGRQFSNSRSEMNVSTLELGDSALYLCASSKLESSYNEQFFGPGTRLTVL.

The V call is TRBV29-1, the J call TRBJ1-2, with TRBD1 as a possible D gene (6 bases). Looked up from germline, CDR1 is SQVTM and CDR2 is ANQGSEA. This CDR3 contains 13 residues. V shed 5 bases and J shed 3 bases, with 13 bases lying between them. The CDR3 is CSVSKGVDYGYTF. CDR3 in DNA: TGCAGCGTTTCCAAGGGGGTAGACTATGGCTACACCTTC.

This CDR3 is CASTPGTGRMGEQFF. CDR3 coding DNA: TGTGCCAGCACCCCCGGGACAGGGCGAATGGGTGAGCAGTTCTTC. The J gene is TRBJ2-1, the V gene TRBV2, with 9 bases fitting TRBD1. The CDR3 has 15 residues. Germline-derived CDR1 and CDR2 are SNHLY and FYNNEI. V trimming: 7 bases; J trimming: 9 bases; junction bases outside the gene matches: 13.

V gene TRBV6-5 combines with J gene TRBJ2-1; D is perhaps TRBD1 or TRBD2 (7 bases each). Germline loops: CDR1 MNHEY, CDR2 SVGAGI. This CDR3 comprises 15 residues. The V and J ends lost 0 bases and 5 bases respectively, with 11 bases between them. The CDR3 DNA reads TGTGCCAGCAGTTACTCCAGGGGGGGACACAATGAGCAGTTCTTC. Its translation: CASSYSRGGHNEQFF.

The gene calls are TRBV7-2 and TRBJ2-7; 9 nucleotides line up with TRBD2. Germline trimming cut 5 bases from V and 7 bases from J; bases unmatched to any gene: 12. Germline-derived CDR1 and CDR2 are SGHTA and FQGNSA. This CDR3 has 15 amino acids. The CDR3 DNA follows: TGTGCCAGCAGCGCGATGCCGGGACTAGCATCGGAGCAGTACTTC. Amino acids: CASSAMPGLASEQYF.

The V call is TRBV29-1, the J call TRBJ2-7, with 9 bases aligning to TRBD2. Germline V lookup: CDR1 SQVTM, CDR2 ANQGSEA. Trimming took 3 bases from V and 1 from J; bases not matched to a gene: 10. The CDR3 covers 16 residues. CDR3 protein: CSVDMGRLAGSYEQYF. CDR3 sequence (DNA): TGCAGCGTTGACATGGGCCGGCTAGCGGGGTCCTACGAGCAGTACTTC.

The gene calls are TRBV19 and TRBJ2-1; TRBD1 matches at 10 bases. V lost 7 bases to trimming and J lost 5 bases; unmatched junction nucleotides: 8. The CDR3 loop spans 15 amino acids. CDR1 LNHDA and CDR2 SQIVND come from the germline V gene (reference sequence). The CDR3 loop is CASNHRDRGNNEQFF. The CDR3 bases are TGTGCCAGTAACCACCGGGACAGGGGAAACAATGAGCAGTTCTTC.

This clone was detected once. The chain has TRBV9 and TRBJ1-1; no firm D call. There are 14 residues in the CDR3. V lost 0 bases and J 1 base, leaving 7 bases between the germline ends. Germline V gene lookup returns CDR1 SGDLS and CDR2 YYNGEE. The DNA of the CDR3 is TGTGCCAGCAGCGTAGGGGGTTCGAACACTGAAGCTTTCTTT. It codes for CASSVGGSNTEAFF. The complete variable domain, with remaining parts taken from reference TRBV9 and TRBJ1-1, reads DSGVTQTPKHLITATGQRVTLRCSPRSGDLSVYWYQQSLDQGLQFLIQYYNGEERAKGNILERFSAQQFPDLHSELNLSSLELGDSALYFCASSVGGSNTEAFFGQGTRLTVV.

This chain uses TRBV4-3 with TRBJ1-1; 9 bases match TRBD1. CDR3 length: 15 residues. J gave up 4 bases and V 2 bases, and 5 bases lay outside the gene matches. From germline, CDR1 is LGHNA and CDR2 YSLEER. The CDR3 is CASSQRTGVGTEAFF. The CDR3, as DNA: TGCGCCAGCAGCCAAAGGACAGGGGTGGGCACTGAAGCTTTCTTT.

This sequence joins TRBV5-1 and TRBJ2-5; 10 nucleotides align to TRBD2. Germline CDR1 reads SGHRS; CDR2 reads YFSETQ. The junction had 5 bases not matched to a gene; V was cut back by 4 bases and J by 2 bases. CDR3 length: 15 amino acids. The CDR3 DNA reads as TGCGCCAGCAGCCAAGGACTAGCGGTGCAAGAGACCCAGTACTTC. This translates into CASSQGLAVQETQYF.

The CDR3 coding sequence is TGTGCCAGCAGTCCCTACACGGACACCATATATTTT. Protein product: CASSPYTDTIYF. The genes are TRBV6-6 and TRBJ1-3; D gene ambiguous. The CDR3 is made up of 12 amino acids. The germline V gene encodes CDR1 MNHNY and CDR2 SVGAGI (reference sequence). The ends were cut back, 5 bases at V and 8 bases at J, with 10 bases in the middle.